These 16 T cell receptor beta chains were sequenced from one sample in a study of T cells expressing NK-cell markers. TCRdb reanalyzed the 5' RACE reads and collapses them to one entry per CDR3 protein, without DNA. The listing contains 300,000 to 450,000 distinct CDR3 sequences. Input material: blood T cells: a sorted CD56 or NKG2C T cell subset, CD4+ or CD8+ T cells, or bulk PBMC T cells (not recorded which). The receptors originated from a man between 18 and 69 years old in good health.

The chain is built from TRBV2 and TRBJ1-2; the TRBD1 assignment by TCRdb is unverifiable without DNA. The V gene's germline CDR1 is SNHLY and CDR2 FYNNEI. CDR3 length equals 11 residues. This CDR3 reads CADRQGYGYTF.

The V call is TRBV5-5, the J call TRBJ2-4; TCRdb designates TRBD2, a call that cannot be tested without DNA. This CDR3 is 15 amino acids long. Germline V gene sequence: CDR1 SGHKS, CDR2 YYEKEE (reference sequence). The CDR3 loop reads CASSWTTSGVNIQYF.

V is TRBV20-1 and J is TRBJ1-6; TCRdb outputs TRBD1, but without DNA this stays unchecked. The V gene's germline CDR1 is DFQATT and CDR2 SNEGSKA (reference sequence). The CDR3 contains 14 residues. The CDR3 loop is CSARSGILHSPLHF.

The chain has TRBV9 and TRBJ2-7; TCRdb calls TRBD1, which cannot be checked without DNA. The CDR3 extends over 15 amino acids. From germline, CDR1 is SGDLS and CDR2 YYNGEE. This CDR3 is CASSFHSGQAYEQYF.

The chain employs TRBV10-3 and TRBJ2-2; checking the TCRdb D call of TRBD2 is not possible without DNA. Germline loops: CDR1 ENHRY, CDR2 SYGVKD. The CDR3 loop spans 17 amino acids. CDR3 residues: CAISEGEADGNTGELFF.

The CDR3 reads CASSSSLWGEQYF. The V gene is TRBV12-3 or TRBV12-4, the J gene TRBJ2-7. CDR3 length equals 13 residues.

The chain carries TRBV5-1 and TRBJ2-7; TCRdb lists TRBD2, though no DNA is available to test this call. This CDR3 region has 15 residues. Per the germline V gene, CDR1 is SGHRS and CDR2 is YFSETQ. The CDR3 here is CASSAGTLGPSEQYF. Combining the CDR3 with reference TRBV5-1 and TRBJ2-7 gives the whole variable domain KAGVTQTPRYLIKTRGQQVTLSCSPISGHRSVSWYQQTPGQGLQFLFEYFSETQRNKGNFPGRFSGRQFSNSRSEMNVSTLELGDSALYLCASSAGTLGPSEQYFGPGTRLTVT.

This sequence joins TRBV3-1 and TRBJ2-7; TCRdb calls TRBD1, which cannot be checked without DNA. Germline V CDR1 and CDR2: LGHDT, YNNKEL (reference sequence). The CDR3 is 15 residues long. Here the CDR3 reads CASSQVGGAQREQYF.

The J gene is TRBJ2-2, the V gene TRBV3-1; the D gene TCRdb calls, TRBD1, cannot be checked with no DNA. The CDR3 consists of 15 residues. Germline CDR1 reads LGHDT; CDR2 reads YNNKEL (reference sequence). This chain's CDR3 is CASSPRTGSNGELFF. The full variable domain, with the rest looked up from reference TRBV3-1 and TRBJ2-2, is DTAVSQTPKYLVTQMGNDKSIKCEQNLGHDTMYWYKQDSKKFLKIMFSYNNKELIINETVPNRFSPKSPDKAHLNLHINSLELGDSAVYFCASSPRTGSNGELFFGEGSRLTVL.

J is TRBJ2-7 and V is TRBV6-5. The CDR3 spans 17 residues. The germline CDR1 and CDR2 sequences are MNHEY and SVGAGI. This CDR3 reads CASSLYPERVSPYEQYF.

This sequence joins TRBV7-6 and TRBJ2-4. Germline lookup yields CDR1 SGHVS and CDR2 FNYEAQ. The CDR3 has 14 residues. The CDR3 protein is CASSLGGSQYIQYF.

V gene TRBV20-1 combines with J gene TRBJ2-1; TCRdb's D call, TRBD2, is unchecked because there is no DNA. CDR1 is DFQATT and CDR2 is SNEGSKA in the germline V gene (reference sequence). CDR3 length equals 14 residues. CDR3 loop: CSARGPGLANEQFF.

The V and J genes are TRBV7-9 and TRBJ1-2; TCRdb reports TRBD1, a call that lacks DNA to check it against. The CDR3 loop spans 14 amino acids. Germline V gene lookup returns CDR1 SEHNR and CDR2 FQNEAQ (reference sequence). The CDR3 loop reads CASSRSDRNYGYTF.

The chain uses TRBV5-1 and TRBJ2-7; TCRdb calls TRBD2, which cannot be checked without DNA. There are 16 residues in the CDR3. From germline, CDR1 is SGHRS and CDR2 YFSETQ. CDR3 in amino acids: CASSLTISGGAYEQYF.

The chain employs TRBV20-1 and TRBJ2-1. In germline, CDR1 is DFQATT, CDR2 SNEGSKA (reference sequence). This CDR3 is built from 14 residues. The CDR3 sequence is CSARDVVQNNEQFF.

The V gene is TRBV5-5, the J gene TRBJ1-5. Germline V gene lookup returns CDR1 SGHKS and CDR2 YYEKEE (reference sequence). The CDR3 runs to 15 residues. The CDR3 here is CASSLEAASRQPQHF.